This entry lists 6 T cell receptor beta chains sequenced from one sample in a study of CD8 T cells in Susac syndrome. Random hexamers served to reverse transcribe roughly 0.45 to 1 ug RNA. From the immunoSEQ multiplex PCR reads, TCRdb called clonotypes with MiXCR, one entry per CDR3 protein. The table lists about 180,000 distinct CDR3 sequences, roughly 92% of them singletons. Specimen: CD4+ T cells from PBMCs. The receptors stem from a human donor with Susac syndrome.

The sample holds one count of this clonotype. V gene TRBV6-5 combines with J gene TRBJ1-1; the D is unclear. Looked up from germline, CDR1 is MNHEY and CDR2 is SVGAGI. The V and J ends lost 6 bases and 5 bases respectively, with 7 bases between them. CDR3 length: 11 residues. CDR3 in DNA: TGTGCCAGCAGGAGTTTAACTGAAGCTTTCTTT. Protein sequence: CASRSLTEAFF.

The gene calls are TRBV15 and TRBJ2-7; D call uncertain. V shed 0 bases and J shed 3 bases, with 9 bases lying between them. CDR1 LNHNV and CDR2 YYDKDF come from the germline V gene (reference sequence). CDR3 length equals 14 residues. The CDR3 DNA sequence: TGTGCCACCAGCAGAGAGGGGTTGAGCTACGAGCAGTACTTC. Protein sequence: CATSREGLSYEQYF. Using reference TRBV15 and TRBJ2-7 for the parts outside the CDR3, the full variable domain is DAMVIQNPRYQVTQFGKPVTLSCSQTLNHNVMYWYQQKSSQAPKLLFHYYDKDFNNEADTPDNFQSRRPNTSFCFLDIRSPGLGDTAMYLCATSREGLSYEQYFGPGTRLTVT.

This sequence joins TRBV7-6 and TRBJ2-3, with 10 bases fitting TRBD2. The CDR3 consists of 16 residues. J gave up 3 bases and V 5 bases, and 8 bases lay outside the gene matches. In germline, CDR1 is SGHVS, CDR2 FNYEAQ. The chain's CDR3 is CASSITFSGGTDTQYF. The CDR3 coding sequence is TGTGCCAGCAGCATAACCTTTAGCGGGGGGACAGATACGCAGTATTTT.

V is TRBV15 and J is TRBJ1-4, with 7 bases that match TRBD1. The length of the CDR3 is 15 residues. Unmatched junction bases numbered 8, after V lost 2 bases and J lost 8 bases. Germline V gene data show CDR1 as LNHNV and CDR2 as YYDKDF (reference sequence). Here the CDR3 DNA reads TGTGCCACCAGCAGACCCCCGGGACAGCGGGAAAAACTGTTTTTT. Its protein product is CATSRPPGQREKLFF.

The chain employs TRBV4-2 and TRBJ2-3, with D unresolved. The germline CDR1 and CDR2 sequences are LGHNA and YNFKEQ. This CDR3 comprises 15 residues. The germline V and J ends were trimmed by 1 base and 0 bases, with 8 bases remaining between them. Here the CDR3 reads CASSQASPSTDTQYF. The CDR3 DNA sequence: TGTGCCAGCAGCCAAGCATCTCCTAGCACAGATACGCAGTATTTT.

CDR3 in amino acids: CASTRMTGGGETQYF. The CDR3 coding sequence is TGTGCCAGCACCAGGATGACAGGGGGCGGGGAGACCCAGTACTTC. V is TRBV6-1 and J is TRBJ2-5, with 10 bases lining up with TRBD1. The germline gives CDR1 MNHNS, CDR2 SASEGT. CDR3 length: 15 residues. The V segment lost 7 bases and the J segment 5 bases; nucleotides outside the gene matches: 10.